These 18 T cell receptor beta chains were sequenced from one sample in a study of blood T cell repertoires in COVID-19. This table comes from immunoSEQ multiplex PCR, and its TCRdb copy is limited to in-frame clones, with some not included. The sample lists 190,000 or so clones; almost 85% were seen once. The sample consisted of peripheral blood. These receptors all stem from a human donor with acute or convalescent COVID-19. The donor label of this sample is uncertain.

This clone was found once. The chain couples TRBV5-1 to TRBJ2-1; 7 bases are a match to TRBD2. After removal of 4 bases from V and 8 bases from J, the junction contained 21 bases not matched to a gene. The CDR3 contains 18 residues. CDR1 SGHRS and CDR2 YFSETQ come from the germline V gene. CDR3 bases: TGCGCCAGCAGCCCCGAAGCGGGGACCACCGTTGGAGTGGATGAGCAGTTCTTC. Protein product: CASSPEAGTTVGVDEQFF.

The V gene is TRBV28, the J gene TRBJ1-5, with D uncertain. This CDR3 region has 15 residues. Per the germline V gene, CDR1 is MDHEN and CDR2 is SYDVKM. V was cut by 3 bases and J by 2 bases, with 11 bases left in between. CDR3 DNA sequence: TGTGCCAGCAGTTTCCCAGGTGTTGGCAATCAGCCCCAGCATTTT. Protein sequence: CASSFPGVGNQPQHF.

The CDR3 reads CASQREVSTDTQYF. The CDR3 DNA reads as TGTGCCAGTCAGCGGGAGGTGAGCACAGATACGCAGTATTTT. This sequence joins TRBV19 and TRBJ2-3; 9 nucleotides agree with TRBD2. The V gene's germline CDR1 is LNHDA and CDR2 SQIVND (reference sequence). There are 14 residues in the CDR3. V lost 8 bases, J lost 0 bases, and 3 bases stayed unmatched.

This chain links TRBV15 with TRBJ1-2, with D unclear. Trimming left V 0 bases short and J 4 bases short, with 12 bases between. The CDR3 sequence is 15 residues long. CDR1 is LNHNV, CDR2 YYDKDF, per germline (reference sequence). The CDR3 DNA reads TGTGCCACCAGCAGAGAGTACGGAGCCTCCTATGGCTACACCTTC. Amino acids: CATSREYGASYGYTF. The full variable domain, its missing parts supplied by reference TRBV15 and TRBJ1-2, is DAMVIQNPRYQVTQFGKPVTLSCSQTLNHNVMYWYQQKSSQAPKLLFHYYDKDFNNEADTPDNFQSRRPNTSFCFLDIRSPGLGDTAMYLCATSREYGASYGYTFGSGTRLTVV.

This clone was detected a few times. The rearrangement joins TRBV28 to TRBJ2-5; TRBD1 agrees at 11 bases. Trimming at V came to 6 bases and at J to 3 bases, leaving 6 bases not matched to a gene. Germline lookup yields CDR1 MDHEN and CDR2 SYDVKM. The CDR3 length is 15 residues. The CDR3 bases are TGTGCCAGCAGCCAAGGGACAGGGGGAAAAGAGACCCAGTACTTC. It is translated as CASSQGTGGKETQYF.

The chain carries TRBV6-6 and TRBJ1-5; 7 bases match TRBD1. The CDR3 runs to 15 residues. Trimming took 2 bases from V and 3 from J; bases not matched to a gene: 4. Germline V gene sequence: CDR1 MNHNY, CDR2 SVGAGI (reference sequence). CDR3 region: CASSYDRADNQPQHF. The CDR3 nucleotides are TGTGCCAGCAGTTACGACAGGGCAGACAATCAGCCCCAGCATTTT.

The V gene is TRBV6-1, the J gene TRBJ1-1; 9 bases agree with TRBD1. CDR3 size: 19 residues. V lost 4 bases, J lost 1 base, and 16 bases stayed unmatched. The germline gives CDR1 MNHNS, CDR2 SASEGT. The CDR3 is CASSVPTGGRSGRNTEAFF. The CDR3 DNA sequence: TGTGCCAGCAGTGTCCCGACAGGGGGGCGCTCGGGAAGGAACACTGAAGCTTTCTTT.

The chain recombines TRBV25-1 with TRBJ2-3; D is uncertain. Trimming stripped 3 bases from V and 2 bases from J, with 12 bases between. Germline values: CDR1 MGHDK, CDR2 SYGVNS. The length of the CDR3 is 15 residues. The CDR3 DNA sequence: TGTGCCAGCAGTGACCTTGGCCTTTACACAGATACGCAGTATTTT. This encodes CASSDLGLYTDTQYF.

This chain uses TRBV6-6 with TRBJ1-1, with D unresolved. The CDR3 covers 14 residues. The V end lost 2 bases, the J end lost 2 bases, and 9 bases lay between the germline ends. Looked up from germline, CDR1 is MNHNY and CDR2 is SVGAGI (reference sequence). The CDR3 here is CASSYGPPNTEAFF. The DNA of the CDR3 is TGTGCCAGCAGTTACGGGCCGCCTAACACTGAAGCTTTCTTT.

V and J are TRBV5-8 and TRBJ2-3; the D is unclear. The CDR3 is 15 amino acids. The germline V and J ends were trimmed by 2 bases and 0 bases, with 10 bases remaining between them. Germline V lookup: CDR1 SGHTS, CDR2 YDEGEE. As DNA, the CDR3 is TGTGCCAGCAGCTTTCCCGTAACTAGCACAGATACGCAGTATTTT. Its protein product is CASSFPVTSTDTQYF.

The chain has TRBV12-5 and TRBJ2-3; maybe TRBD1 (6 bases). CDR3 size: 15 residues. V lost 0 bases and J 3 bases, leaving 10 bases between the germline ends. Germline-derived CDR1 and CDR2 are LGHNT and FRNRAP. The CDR3 region is CASGLVLGQTDTQYF. The CDR3 DNA reads TGTGCTAGTGGTTTGGTACTCGGACAGACAGATACGCAGTATTTT.

This chain connects TRBV4-1 to TRBJ1-2, with 7 positions matching TRBD1. The CDR3 covers 14 residues. Germline V gene lookup returns CDR1 MGHRA and CDR2 YSYEKL. Germline trimming cut 4 bases from V and 8 bases from J; bases unmatched to any gene: 10. The DNA for the CDR3 is TGCGCCAGCAGCCGAGACACGGACAGGAGCGGCTACACCTTC. It is translated as CASSRDTDRSGYTF.

With regard to this clone: One end of the junction varies from germline; a read error may be responsible. This rearrangement joins TRBV4-1 to TRBJ1-3, with D hard to call. Germline values: CDR1 MGHRA, CDR2 YSYEKL. The length of the CDR3 is 16 residues. The CDR3 reads CASSQALEALGNTIYF. The DNA of the CDR3 is TGCGCCAGCAGTCAAGCCCTAGAGGCATTGGGAAACACCATATATTTT.

This chain joins TRBV18 and TRBJ2-7, with D possibly matching TRBD2 (6 bases). Deletions cut 4 bases from V and 2 bases from J, with 12 bases between. Germline-derived CDR1 and CDR2 are KGHSH and LQKENI. This CDR3 spans 14 amino acids. As DNA, the CDR3 is TGTGCCAGCTCACGTGAGGGAGGTCCCTACGAGCAGTACTTC. As protein: CASSREGGPYEQYF.

The genes are TRBV5-1 and TRBJ2-3; 9 bases fit TRBD1. The J segment lost 4 bases and the V segment lost 2 bases, leaving 2 bases of the junction unmatched. The germline V gene encodes CDR1 SGHRS and CDR2 YFSETQ. This CDR3 spans 14 amino acids. CDR3 protein: CASSLGQGPDTQYF. In DNA, the CDR3 is TGCGCCAGCAGCTTAGGACAGGGGCCAGATACGCAGTATTTT.

The chain's CDR3 is CASSHRQGNYGYTF. CDR3 DNA sequence: TGTGCCAGCAGCCATCGACAGGGGAACTATGGCTACACCTTC. The rearrangement uses TRBV5-6 and TRBJ1-2; 8 nucleotides align to TRBD1. V was pared by 4 bases and J by 2 bases, with 4 bases of the junction left unmatched. The germline V gene encodes CDR1 SGHDT and CDR2 YYEEEE. This CDR3 is built from 14 residues.

The chain employs TRBV7-2 and TRBJ1-5, with unresolved D. This CDR3 is 15 amino acids long. Germline loops: CDR1 SGHTA, CDR2 FQGNSA. The V gene lost 5 bases and the J gene lost 0 bases, with 11 bases spanning the gap. CDR3 nucleotide sequence: TGTGCCAGCAGCCCCGGAGCTTCTAGCAATCAGCCCCAGCATTTT. It yields the protein CASSPGASSNQPQHF.

The V and J genes are TRBV18 and TRBJ2-3; perhaps TRBD1 as D (6 bases). The germline V gene has CDR1 KGHSH and CDR2 LQKENI. V lost 3 bases and J 3 bases, leaving 16 bases between the germline ends. There are 16 residues in the CDR3. CDR3 in amino acids: CASSPQGGGGTDTQYF. CDR3 DNA sequence: TGTGCCAGCTCACCTCAAGGGGGTGGAGGAACAGATACGCAGTATTTT.